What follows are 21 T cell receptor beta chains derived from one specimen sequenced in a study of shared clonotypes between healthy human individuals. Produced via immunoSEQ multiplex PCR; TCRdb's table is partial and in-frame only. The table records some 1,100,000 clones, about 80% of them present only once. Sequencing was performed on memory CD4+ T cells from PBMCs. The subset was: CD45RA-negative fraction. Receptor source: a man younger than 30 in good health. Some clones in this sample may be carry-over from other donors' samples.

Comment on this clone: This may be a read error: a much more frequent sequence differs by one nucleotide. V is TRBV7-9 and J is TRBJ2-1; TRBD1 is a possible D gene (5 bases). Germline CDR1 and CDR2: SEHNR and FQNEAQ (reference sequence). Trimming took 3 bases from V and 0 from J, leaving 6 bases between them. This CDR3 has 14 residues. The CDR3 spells CASSFDSSYNEQFF. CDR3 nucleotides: TGTGCCAGCAGCTTCGACAGCTCCTACAATGAGCAGTTCTTC.

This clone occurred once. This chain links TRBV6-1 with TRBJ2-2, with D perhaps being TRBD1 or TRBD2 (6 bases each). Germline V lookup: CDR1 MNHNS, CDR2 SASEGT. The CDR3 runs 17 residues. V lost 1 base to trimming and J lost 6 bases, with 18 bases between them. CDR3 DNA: TGTGCCAGCAGTGAAGACCTGACAGGTGGGGGGCCCGGGGAGCTGTTTTTT. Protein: CASSEDLTGGGPGELFF.

This CDR3 is CASIIGGSGNTIYF. For the CDR3, the DNA is TGTGCCAGCATAATAGGGGGCTCTGGAAACACCATATATTTT. This chain connects TRBV2 to TRBJ1-3; D is possibly TRBD1 (6 bases). CDR1 is SNHLY, CDR2 FYNNEI, per germline. The V end lost 7 bases, the J end lost 0 bases, and 10 bases lay between the germline ends. The CDR3 is 14 amino acids.

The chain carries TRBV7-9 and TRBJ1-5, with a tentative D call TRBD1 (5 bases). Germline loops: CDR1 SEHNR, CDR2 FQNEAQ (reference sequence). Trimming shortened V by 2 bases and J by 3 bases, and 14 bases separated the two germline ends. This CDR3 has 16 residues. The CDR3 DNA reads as TGTGCCAGCAGCTTAACCCTCGGGGGAATCAATCAGCCCCAGCATTTT. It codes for CASSLTLGGINQPQHF. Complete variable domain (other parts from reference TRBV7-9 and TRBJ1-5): DTGVSQNPRHKITKRGQNVTFRCDPISEHNRLYWYRQTLGQGPEFLTYFQNEAQLEKSRLLSDRFSAERPKGSFSTLEIQRTEQGDSAMYLCASSLTLGGINQPQHFGDGTRLSIL.

CDR3 DNA sequence: TGCAGCGCTCGAAACGAGTTCCAGGTCCAAGCTTTCTTT. Translation gives CSARNEFQVQAFF. V and J are TRBV29-1 and TRBJ1-1, with D hard to call. Germline values: CDR1 SQVTM, CDR2 ANQGSEA. This CDR3 spans 13 amino acids. V gave up 7 bases and J gave up 9 bases, with 21 bases separating them.

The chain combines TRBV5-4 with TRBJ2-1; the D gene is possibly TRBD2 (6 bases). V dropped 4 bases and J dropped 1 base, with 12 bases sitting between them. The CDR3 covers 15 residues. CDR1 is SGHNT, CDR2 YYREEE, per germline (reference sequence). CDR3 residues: CASSPVEGSYNEQFF. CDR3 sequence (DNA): TGTGCCAGCAGCCCGGTGGAGGGTTCCTACAATGAGCAGTTCTTC.

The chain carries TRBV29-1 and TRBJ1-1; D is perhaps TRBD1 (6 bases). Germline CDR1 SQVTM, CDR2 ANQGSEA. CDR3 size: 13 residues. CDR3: CSIRGAGDTEAFF. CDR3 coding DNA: TGCAGTATTCGGGGTGCAGGGGACACTGAAGCTTTCTTT.

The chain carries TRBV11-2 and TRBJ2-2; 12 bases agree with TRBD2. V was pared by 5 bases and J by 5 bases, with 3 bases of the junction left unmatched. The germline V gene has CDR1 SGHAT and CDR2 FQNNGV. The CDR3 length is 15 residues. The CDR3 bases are TGTGCCAGCAGCCTAGCGGGAGGGCCGACCGGGGAGCTGTTTTTT. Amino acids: CASSLAGGPTGELFF.

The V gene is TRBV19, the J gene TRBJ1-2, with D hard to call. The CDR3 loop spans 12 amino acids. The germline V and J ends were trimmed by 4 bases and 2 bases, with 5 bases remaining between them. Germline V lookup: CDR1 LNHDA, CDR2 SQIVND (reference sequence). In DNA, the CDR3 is TGTGCCAGTAGTAGAAAAAACTATGGCTACACCTTC. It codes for CASSRKNYGYTF. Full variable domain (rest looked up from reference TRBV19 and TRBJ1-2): DGGITQSPKYLFRKEGQNVTLSCEQNLNHDAMYWYRQDPGQGLRLIYYSQIVNDFQKGDIAEGYSVSREKKESFPLTVTSAQKNPTAFYLCASSRKNYGYTFGSGTRLTVV.

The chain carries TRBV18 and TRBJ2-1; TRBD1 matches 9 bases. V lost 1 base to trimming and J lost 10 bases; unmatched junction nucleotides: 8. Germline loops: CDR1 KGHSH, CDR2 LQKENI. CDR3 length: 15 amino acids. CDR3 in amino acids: CASSPQSQGAREQFF. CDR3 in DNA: TGTGCCAGCTCACCACAGTCACAGGGGGCGCGGGAGCAGTTCTTC.

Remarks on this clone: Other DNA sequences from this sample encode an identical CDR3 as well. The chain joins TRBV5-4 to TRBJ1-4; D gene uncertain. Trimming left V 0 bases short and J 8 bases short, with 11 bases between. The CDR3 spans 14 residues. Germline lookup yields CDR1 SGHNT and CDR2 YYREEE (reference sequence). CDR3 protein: CASSLAGLGEKLFF. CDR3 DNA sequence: TGTGCCAGCAGCTTGGCTGGGTTAGGGGAAAAACTGTTTTTT.

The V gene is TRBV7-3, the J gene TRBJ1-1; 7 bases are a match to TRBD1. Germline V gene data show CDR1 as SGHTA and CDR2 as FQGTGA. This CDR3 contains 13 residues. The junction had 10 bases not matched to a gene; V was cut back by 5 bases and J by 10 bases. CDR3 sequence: CASSTAGGVGAFF. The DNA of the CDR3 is TGTGCCAGCAGCACCGCAGGGGGAGTTGGAGCTTTCTTT.

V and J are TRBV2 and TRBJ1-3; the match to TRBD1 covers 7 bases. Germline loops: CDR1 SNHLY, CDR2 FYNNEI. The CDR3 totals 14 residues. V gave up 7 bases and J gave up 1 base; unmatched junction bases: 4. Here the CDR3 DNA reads TGTGCCAGCAAGGGGGCTACTTCTGGAAACACCATATATTTT. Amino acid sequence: CASKGATSGNTIYF.

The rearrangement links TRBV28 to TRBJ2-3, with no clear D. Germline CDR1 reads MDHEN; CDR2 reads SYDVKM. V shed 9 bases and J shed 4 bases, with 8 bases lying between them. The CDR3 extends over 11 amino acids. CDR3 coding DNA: TGTGCCAGTCTGGCTTCAGATACGCAGTATTTT. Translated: CASLASDTQYF.

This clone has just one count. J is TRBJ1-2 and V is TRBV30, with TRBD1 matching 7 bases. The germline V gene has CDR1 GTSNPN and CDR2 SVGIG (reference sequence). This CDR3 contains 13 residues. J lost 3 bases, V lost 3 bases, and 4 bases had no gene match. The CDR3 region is CAWSGQEHYGYTF. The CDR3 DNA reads TGTGCCTGGAGCGGACAGGAACACTATGGCTACACCTTC.

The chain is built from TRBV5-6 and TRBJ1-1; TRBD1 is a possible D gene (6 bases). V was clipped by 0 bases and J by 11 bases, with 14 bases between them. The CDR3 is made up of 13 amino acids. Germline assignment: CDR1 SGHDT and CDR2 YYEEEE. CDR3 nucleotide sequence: TGTGCCAGCAGCTTGGCGGGGGGCTTGGATGCTTTCTTT. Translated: CASSLAGGLDAFF. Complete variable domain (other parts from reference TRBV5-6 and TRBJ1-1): DAGVTQSPTHLIKTRGQQVTLRCSPKSGHDTVSWYQQALGQGPQFIFQYYEEEERQRGNFPDRFSGHQFPNYSSELNVNALLLGDSALYLCASSLAGGLDAFFGQGTRLTVV.

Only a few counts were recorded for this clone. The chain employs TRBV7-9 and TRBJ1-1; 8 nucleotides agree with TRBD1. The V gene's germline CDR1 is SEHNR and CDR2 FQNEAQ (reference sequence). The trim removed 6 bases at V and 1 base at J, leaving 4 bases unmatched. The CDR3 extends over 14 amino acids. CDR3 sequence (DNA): TGTGCCAGCAGACCAGGGACAGGGAACACTGAAGCTTTCTTT. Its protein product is CASRPGTGNTEAFF.

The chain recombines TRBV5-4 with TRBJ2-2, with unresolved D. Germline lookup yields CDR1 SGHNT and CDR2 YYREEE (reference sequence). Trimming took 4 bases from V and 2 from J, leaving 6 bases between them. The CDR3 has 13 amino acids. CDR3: CASSRPNTGELFF. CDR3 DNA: TGTGCCAGCAGCAGGCCCAACACCGGGGAGCTGTTTTTT.

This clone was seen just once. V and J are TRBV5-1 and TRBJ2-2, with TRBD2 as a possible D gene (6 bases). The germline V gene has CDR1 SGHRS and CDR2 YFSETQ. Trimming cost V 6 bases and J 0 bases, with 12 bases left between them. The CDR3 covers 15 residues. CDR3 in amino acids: CASKSGTSNTGELFF. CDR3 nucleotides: TGCGCCAGCAAGTCCGGGACTTCGAACACCGGGGAGCTGTTTTTT.

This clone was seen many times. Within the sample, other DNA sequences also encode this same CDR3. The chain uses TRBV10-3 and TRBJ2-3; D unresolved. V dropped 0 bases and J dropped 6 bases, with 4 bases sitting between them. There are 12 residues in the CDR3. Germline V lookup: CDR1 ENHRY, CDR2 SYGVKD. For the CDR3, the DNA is TGTGCCATCAGTGAGTCGAGGGATACGCAGTATTTT. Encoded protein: CAISESRDTQYF.

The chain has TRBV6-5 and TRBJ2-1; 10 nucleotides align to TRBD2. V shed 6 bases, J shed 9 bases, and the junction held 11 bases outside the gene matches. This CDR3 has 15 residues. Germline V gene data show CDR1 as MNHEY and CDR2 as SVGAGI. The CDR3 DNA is TGTGCCAGCAGCCCTCGGACTAGCGGTGGGGGTGAGCAGTTCTTC. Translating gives CASSPRTSGGGEQFF.